This entry describes one T cell receptor beta chain. Its antigen is not known. Trimming took 1 base from V and 1 from J, leaving 10 bases between them. Germline V gene sequence: CDR1 LGHNA, CDR2 YNFKEQ. This CDR3 has 15 amino acids. TCRdb recomputed calls from the RT-PCR reads with MiXCR, one row per CDR3 protein. The sample lists around 600,000 distinct CDR3 sequences, approximately 10% occurring once. This specimen comes from a study of response to subunit inactivated influenza vaccine. Findings and limits, study-wide: Each seasonal influenza vaccination, the authors suggested, recruits few new T cells.

These data are also associated with another study on T cells expressing NK-cell markers. Per that study: Template switching by 5'RACE with UMIs generated the TCR beta cDNA. Expanded NKG2C+ T cell clones were not confirmed as HCMV-specific.

The source was PBMCs from blood, collected on the day of vaccination. The chain recombines TRBV4-2 with TRBJ1-1; D unresolved. The TCR was taken from a man in his fifties or sixties who received an inactivated influenza vaccine. The CDR3 DNA is TGTGCCAGCAGCCAAGTGACGGAGGGGAACACTGAAGCTTTCTTT. It translates to CASSQVTEGNTEAFF.